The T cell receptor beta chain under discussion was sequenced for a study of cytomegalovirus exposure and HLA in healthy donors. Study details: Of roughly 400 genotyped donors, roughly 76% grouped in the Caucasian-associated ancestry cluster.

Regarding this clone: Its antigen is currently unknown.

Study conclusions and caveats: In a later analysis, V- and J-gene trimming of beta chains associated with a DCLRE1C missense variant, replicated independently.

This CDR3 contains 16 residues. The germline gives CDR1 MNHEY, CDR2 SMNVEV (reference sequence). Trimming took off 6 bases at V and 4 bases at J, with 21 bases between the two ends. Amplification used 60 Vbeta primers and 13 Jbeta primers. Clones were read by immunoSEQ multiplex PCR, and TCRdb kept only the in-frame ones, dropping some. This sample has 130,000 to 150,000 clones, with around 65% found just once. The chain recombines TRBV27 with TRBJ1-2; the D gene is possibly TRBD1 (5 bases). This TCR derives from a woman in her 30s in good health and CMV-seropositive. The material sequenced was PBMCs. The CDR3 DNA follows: TGTGCCAGCAGAATAACAGGAAGTGGAGTGGCCTATGGCTACACCTTC. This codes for CASRITGSGVAYGYTF.